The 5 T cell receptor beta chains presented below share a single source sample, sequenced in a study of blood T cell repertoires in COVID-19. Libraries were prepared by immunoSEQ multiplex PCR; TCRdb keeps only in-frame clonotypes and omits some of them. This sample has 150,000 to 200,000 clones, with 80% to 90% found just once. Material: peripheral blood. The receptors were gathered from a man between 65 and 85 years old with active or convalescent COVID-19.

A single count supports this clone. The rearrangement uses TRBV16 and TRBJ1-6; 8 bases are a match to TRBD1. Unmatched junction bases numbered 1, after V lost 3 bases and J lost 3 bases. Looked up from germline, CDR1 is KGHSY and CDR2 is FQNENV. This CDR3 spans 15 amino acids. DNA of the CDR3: TGTGCCAGCAGCCATACAGGGGGCTATAATTCACCCCTCCACTTT. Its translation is CASSHTGGYNSPLHF.

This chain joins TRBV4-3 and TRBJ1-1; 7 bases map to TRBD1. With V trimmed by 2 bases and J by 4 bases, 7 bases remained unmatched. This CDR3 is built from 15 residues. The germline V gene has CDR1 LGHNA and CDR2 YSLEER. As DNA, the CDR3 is TGCGCCAGCAGCCAACAGGGGGGTGTTGGCACTGAAGCTTTCTTT. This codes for CASSQQGGVGTEAFF.

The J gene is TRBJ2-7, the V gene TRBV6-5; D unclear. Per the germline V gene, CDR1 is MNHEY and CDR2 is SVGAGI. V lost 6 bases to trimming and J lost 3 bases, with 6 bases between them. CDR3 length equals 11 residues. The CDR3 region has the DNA TGTGCCAGCAGCCTTAACTACGAGCAGTACTTC. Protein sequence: CASSLNYEQYF.

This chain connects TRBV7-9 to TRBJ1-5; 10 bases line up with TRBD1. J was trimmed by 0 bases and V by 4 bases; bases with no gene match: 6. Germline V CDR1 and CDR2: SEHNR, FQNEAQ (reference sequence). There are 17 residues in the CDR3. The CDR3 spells CASSSTTGGFSNQPQHF. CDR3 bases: TGTGCCAGCAGCTCCACGACAGGGGGCTTTAGCAATCAGCCCCAGCATTTT.

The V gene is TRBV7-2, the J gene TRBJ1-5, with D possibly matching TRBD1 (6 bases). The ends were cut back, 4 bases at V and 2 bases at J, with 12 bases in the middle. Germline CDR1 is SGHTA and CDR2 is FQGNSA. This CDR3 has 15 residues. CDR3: CASSSKQGGNQPQHF. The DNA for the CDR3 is TGTGCCAGCAGCTCTAAACAGGGTGGCAATCAGCCCCAGCATTTT.